These 21 T cell receptor beta chains share one sample of origin, sequenced in a study of shared clonotypes between healthy human individuals. The table came from immunoSEQ multiplex PCR; TCRdb's copy has only in-frame clones and leaves some out. Among 850,000 to 1,200,000 clones listed, about 76% were seen once. The sequencing sample was made of memory CD4+ T cells sorted from blood. Specified subset: CD45RA-negative fraction. These TCRs come from a man younger than 35 in good health.

The rearrangement links TRBV7-2 to TRBJ2-3; the match to TRBD2 covers 7 bases. Germline V gives CDR1 SGHTA, CDR2 FQGNSA. This CDR3 is built from 15 residues. V shed 5 bases, J shed 0 bases, and the junction held 5 bases outside the gene matches. The CDR3: CASSAQRGSTDTQYF. In nucleotides, the CDR3 is TGTGCCAGCAGCGCCCAGCGGGGCAGCACAGATACGCAGTATTTT.

The gene calls are TRBV15 and TRBJ2-7; D is possibly TRBD1 (6 bases). The germline V gene encodes CDR1 LNHNV and CDR2 YYDKDF (reference sequence). V was cut by 0 bases and J by 2 bases, with 14 bases left in between. The CDR3 length is 16 residues. The CDR3 loop is CATSRDLGGKAYEQYF. The CDR3 region has the DNA TGTGCCACCAGCAGAGATTTAGGGGGTAAAGCCTACGAGCAGTACTTC.

Note on this clone: Other nucleotide sequences from this sample produce the same CDR3. This chain links TRBV6-1 with TRBJ1-3; no definite D call. The ends were cut back, 3 bases at V and 1 base at J, with 7 bases in the middle. CDR1 is MNHNS and CDR2 is SASEGT in the germline V gene. This CDR3 has 14 amino acids. CDR3 sequence reads: CASSDGGSGNTIYF. CDR3 DNA sequence: TGTGCCAGCAGTGACGGTGGTTCTGGAAACACCATATATTTT.

V gene TRBV5-1 combines with J gene TRBJ2-7, with TRBD1 matching 9 bases. Germline CDR1 SGHRS, CDR2 YFSETQ. Trimming at V came to 4 bases and at J to 2 bases, leaving 10 bases not matched to a gene. This CDR3 is built from 16 residues. CDR3 DNA sequence: TGCGCCAGCAGCGCCTCCCCGGGACAGGGTGCCTACGAGCAGTACTTC. Translated: CASSASPGQGAYEQYF.

V is TRBV5-4 and J is TRBJ2-5; D gene ambiguous. V was clipped by 0 bases and J by 1 base, with 7 bases between them. This CDR3 has 14 residues. Germline assignment: CDR1 SGHNT and CDR2 YYREEE (reference sequence). CDR3 nucleotides: TGTGCCAGCAGCTTGGATTGGCTCCAAGAGACCCAGTACTTC. Translation: CASSLDWLQETQYF.

A single count supports this clone. The chain has TRBV9 and TRBJ1-2; D ambiguous. Germline-derived CDR1 and CDR2 are SGDLS and YYNGEE. V dropped 3 bases and J dropped 8 bases, with 17 bases sitting between them. The CDR3 runs to 14 residues. The CDR3 reads CASSGNRVPRGYTF. The CDR3 DNA is TGTGCCAGCAGCGGGAACCGGGTCCCGAGGGGCTACACCTTC.

This rearrangement joins TRBV30 to TRBJ1-3; D gene ambiguous. Per germline, CDR1 GTSNPN and CDR2 SVGIG (reference sequence). V lost 3 bases and J 0 bases, leaving 9 bases between the germline ends. This CDR3 is built from 14 residues. The CDR3 nucleotides read TGTGCCTGGAGGAAGGATCTCTCTGGAAACACCATATATTTT. Translation: CAWRKDLSGNTIYF.

V gene TRBV10-1 combines with J gene TRBJ2-2; 12 bases align to TRBD2. The CDR3 consists of 20 residues. CDR1 and CDR2 (germline): WNHNN, SYGVQD (reference sequence). V dropped 2 bases and J dropped 5; count of bases not matched to a gene: 15. The CDR3, as DNA: TGCGCCAGCAGTGAGACAAGACCTGGACTAGCGGGGATTCGGACCGGGGAGCTGTTTTTT. Translated, it gives CASSETRPGLAGIRTGELFF.

CDR3 protein: CASSLVSGYGYTF. The CDR3 DNA reads TGTGCCAGCAGCTTAGTTTCCGGATATGGCTACACCTTC. This chain joins TRBV7-9 and TRBJ1-2; D call uncertain. Deletions cut 1 base from V and 5 bases from J, with 8 bases between. CDR3 length: 13 amino acids. Germline V CDR1 and CDR2: SEHNR, FQNEAQ (reference sequence).

As for this clone: Other DNA sequences in the same sample also yield this CDR3. The genes are TRBV5-1 and TRBJ2-3; D gene ambiguous. Germline V gene lookup returns CDR1 SGHRS and CDR2 YFSETQ. Deletions cut 1 base from V and 2 bases from J, with 8 bases between. CDR3 length: 14 amino acids. CDR3: CASSLSGPTDTQYF. CDR3 coding DNA: TGCGCCAGCAGCTTGTCAGGACCCACAGATACGCAGTATTTT.

This sequence joins TRBV5-1 and TRBJ2-5; D is undetermined. The ends were cut back, 3 bases at V and 3 bases at J, with 12 bases in the middle. This CDR3 contains 14 residues. Germline CDR1 reads SGHRS; CDR2 reads YFSETQ. The CDR3 region is CASSWGGEKETQYF. The CDR3 nucleotides read TGCGCCAGCAGCTGGGGTGGCGAAAAAGAGACCCAGTACTTC. The variable domain in full, completed from reference TRBV5-1 and TRBJ2-5, reads KAGVTQTPRYLIKTRGQQVTLSCSPISGHRSVSWYQQTPGQGLQFLFEYFSETQRNKGNFPGRFSGRQFSNSRSEMNVSTLELGDSALYLCASSWGGEKETQYFGPGTRLLVL.

V usage is TRBV30 and J usage is TRBJ1-4, with D maybe TRBD1 (5 bases). This CDR3 comprises 13 residues. Germline V lookup: CDR1 GTSNPN, CDR2 SVGIG (reference sequence). Trimming removed 4 bases at V and 13 bases at J, with 19 bases between. The CDR3 DNA reads TGTGCCTGGACCCCGGGAGATCGGGGCGGACTGTTTTTT. Protein: CAWTPGDRGGLFF.

This clone was seen more than once but under ten times. The genes are TRBV7-8 and TRBJ1-6, with D unclear. CDR3 length: 14 amino acids. Germline CDR1 SGHVS, CDR2 FQNEAQ. Deletions cut 3 bases from V and 6 bases from J, with 9 bases between. The CDR3 DNA reads as TGTGCCAGCAGCTTCAATGAGGGTAATTCACCCCTCCACTTT. The encoded protein is CASSFNEGNSPLHF.

This clone was detected a few times. The chain combines TRBV19 with TRBJ2-2; 10 nucleotides match TRBD1. Germline trimming cut 5 bases from V and 2 bases from J; bases unmatched to any gene: 2. The CDR3 contains 15 residues. The germline V gene has CDR1 LNHDA and CDR2 SQIVND (reference sequence). The CDR3 nucleotides read TGTGCCAGTAGTCGGGACAGGGGAAACACCGGGGAGCTGTTTTTT. Its protein product is CASSRDRGNTGELFF.

This chain uses TRBV2 with TRBJ2-2; 9 bases align to TRBD2. The V segment lost 5 bases and the J segment 4 bases; nucleotides outside the gene matches: 5. Germline values: CDR1 SNHLY, CDR2 FYNNEI. The CDR3 has 15 residues. CDR3 sequence reads: CASSPIAGATGELFF. Here the CDR3 DNA reads TGTGCCAGCAGTCCGATAGCGGGGGCCACCGGGGAGCTGTTTTTT. Full variable domain (outside the CDR3, taken from reference TRBV2 and TRBJ2-2): EPEVTQTPSHQVTQMGQEVILRCVPISNHLYFYWYRQILGQKVEFLVSFYNNEISEKSEIFDDQFSVERPDGSNFTLKIRSTKLEDSAMYFCASSPIAGATGELFFGEGSRLTVL.

For the CDR3, the DNA is TGTGCCAGCAGTTTACAGGGCGCTTGGTCCTATAATTCACCCCTCCACTTT. Translated, it gives CASSLQGAWSYNSPLHF. The rearrangement uses TRBV28 and TRBJ1-6; tentatively, D is TRBD1 (5 bases). With 2 bases removed from V and 1 base from J, the gap between germline ends came to 12 bases. Germline V gives CDR1 MDHEN, CDR2 SYDVKM. There are 17 residues in the CDR3.

To note about this clone: Just one base apart from a much larger clone, this may be a read error. Other nucleotide sequences in the sample specify the same CDR3. The rearrangement links TRBV11-2 to TRBJ1-1; the match to TRBD1 covers 9 bases. CDR1 is SGHAT, CDR2 FQNNGV, per germline. Unmatched junction bases numbered 6, after V lost 5 bases and J lost 5 bases. This CDR3 has 14 residues. The DNA for the CDR3 is TGTGCCAGCAGCGTACAGGGGGCGGGGACTGAAGCTTTCTTT. Translating it yields CASSVQGAGTEAFF.

J is TRBJ2-1 and V is TRBV19; perhaps TRBD1 as D (5 bases). The ends were cut back, 6 bases at V and 2 bases at J, with 20 bases in the middle. Germline CDR1 is LNHDA and CDR2 is SQIVND (reference sequence). The CDR3 sequence is 17 residues long. CDR3 sequence: CASRESRARGAYNEQFF. CDR3 coding DNA: TGTGCCAGTAGGGAGAGCAGGGCTAGGGGTGCCTACAATGAGCAGTTCTTC.

The rearrangement uses TRBV10-2 and TRBJ2-1, with 9 bases identical to TRBD2. With 6 bases clipped from V and 4 bases from J, the junction kept 10 bases outside the gene matches. From germline, CDR1 is WSHSY and CDR2 SAAADI. The CDR3 is made up of 16 amino acids. CDR3 protein: CASSETGLAFYNEQFF. DNA for the CDR3: TGCGCCAGCAGCGAAACCGGACTAGCGTTTTACAATGAGCAGTTCTTC.

At least ten counts were recorded for this clone. V usage is TRBV19 and J usage is TRBJ2-4; a possible D gene is TRBD1 (6 bases). Germline lookup yields CDR1 LNHDA and CDR2 SQIVND (reference sequence). Trimming left V 1 base short and J 3 bases short, with 13 bases between. There are 16 residues in the CDR3. The CDR3 is CASSIGQALGKNIQYF. The CDR3 DNA reads as TGTGCCAGTAGTATAGGACAGGCTCTAGGCAAAAACATTCAGTACTTC.

This chain connects TRBV5-1 to TRBJ2-5, with 7 positions matching TRBD1. The CDR3 has 15 residues. With 4 bases clipped from V and 4 bases from J, the junction kept 10 bases outside the gene matches. CDR1 SGHRS and CDR2 YFSETQ come from the germline V gene. CDR3 in amino acids: CASSANTGVGETQYF. The DNA of the CDR3 is TGCGCCAGCAGCGCCAACACAGGGGTAGGAGAGACCCAGTACTTC.